This T cell receptor (beta chain) is from a study of T cells in Graves' hyperthyroidism and ophthalmopathy. The CDR3 loop spans 17 amino acids. Trimming took off 0 bases at V and 1 base at J, with 15 bases between the two ends. CDR1 LGHDT and CDR2 YNNKEL come from the germline V gene (reference sequence). Amplified TCR beta CDR3 regions came from RNA transcripts. The HTBI primer set was used in a first-round RT-PCR of the TCR CDR3. Via MiXCR, TCRdb re-called the multiplex PCR reads, giving one row per CDR3 protein. The data show around 570,000 distinct CDR3 sequences, with about 20% seen just once and 47% held by the top ten. The table lists this clonotype with many counts.

This TCR came from a man aged 40-49 years with Graves' ophthalmopathy. The genes are TRBV3-1 and TRBJ2-5, with D possibly being TRBD2 (6 bases). The sample was blood. CDR3 DNA sequence: TGTGCCAGCAGCCAAGATTTTCCGGGAGAGGCCCAAGAGACCCAGTACTTC. This encodes CASSQDFPGEAQETQYF.